This passage covers 15 T cell receptor beta chains from one sample sequenced in a study of blood T cell repertoires in COVID-19. TCRdb's copy holds only in-frame clones and misses some; the assay was immunoSEQ multiplex PCR. The repertoire holds about 670,000 clones, with around 89% as singletons. The sequencing sample was made of peripheral blood. The source is a woman aged 18 to 35 with acute or convalescent COVID-19.

The rearrangement uses TRBV6-2 or TRBV6-3 and TRBJ1-1, with D unresolved. V gave up 4 bases and J gave up 3 bases, with 9 bases separating them. The CDR3 runs 13 residues. Germline V gene data show CDR1 as MNHEY and CDR2 as SVGEGT. CDR3 residues: CASSLEWDTEAFF. The CDR3 coding sequence is TGTGCCAGCAGTTTGGAGTGGGACACTGAAGCTTTCTTT.

This chain links TRBV19 with TRBJ1-5; possible D gene TRBD1, 5 bases. The CDR3 has 13 amino acids. V shed 10 bases and J shed 7 bases, with 17 bases lying between them. Per the germline V gene, CDR1 is LNHDA and CDR2 is SQIVND (reference sequence). CDR3 nucleotides: TGTGCCACCTGGGGGGTGATAGGGCAGCCCCAGCATTTT. Protein sequence: CATWGVIGQPQHF. Full variable domain (missing parts from reference TRBV19 and TRBJ1-5): DGGITQSPKYLFRKEGQNVTLSCEQNLNHDAMYWYRQDPGQGLRLIYYSQIVNDFQKGDIAEGYSVSREKKESFPLTVTSAQKNPTAFYLCATWGVIGQPQHFGDGTRLSIL.

This chain connects TRBV4-1 to TRBJ2-1; no definite D call. V lost 5 bases, J lost 6 bases, and 8 bases lay in between. The CDR3 covers 12 residues. Germline CDR1 and CDR2: MGHRA and YSYEKL. The CDR3 protein is CASSGLGNEQFF. The CDR3 DNA reads TGCGCCAGCAGCGGGCTTGGCAATGAGCAGTTCTTC.

This sequence joins TRBV4-3 and TRBJ1-1; 7 bases are shared with TRBD1. The length of the CDR3 is 14 residues. In germline, CDR1 is LGHNA, CDR2 YSLEER. V lost 4 bases and J lost 3; bases outside the gene matches: 5. CDR3 protein: CASSRKGGYTEAFF. The CDR3 bases are TGCGCCAGCAGCCGCAAAGGGGGCTACACTGAAGCTTTCTTT.

The V and J genes are TRBV30 and TRBJ1-1; D is uncertain. Germline lookup yields CDR1 GTSNPN and CDR2 SVGIG (reference sequence). This CDR3 has 12 residues. V lost 4 bases to trimming and J lost 5 bases, with 11 bases between them. CDR3 nucleotides: TGTGCCTGGAAGGAGGCGGAAACTGAAGCTTTCTTT. It specifies CAWKEAETEAFF.

The J gene is TRBJ2-3, the V gene TRBV7-7; D is perhaps TRBD2 (5 bases). The ends were cut back, 1 base at V and 6 bases at J, with 11 bases in the middle. Germline V gives CDR1 SSHAT, CDR2 FNYEAQ (reference sequence). This CDR3 has 14 residues. The DNA of the CDR3 is TGTGCCAGCAGCTTAGGTCCCGGGGAGGATACGCAGTATTTT. Protein product: CASSLGPGEDTQYF.

The gene calls are TRBV7-2 and TRBJ1-2; 7 nucleotides align to TRBD1. The germline CDR1 and CDR2 sequences are SGHTA and FQGNSA. Unmatched junction bases numbered 6, after V lost 3 bases and J lost 8 bases. The CDR3 has 13 residues. The CDR3 coding sequence is TGTGCCAGCAGCTTGAGGGGGCTAAAAGGCTACACCTTC. Translated, it gives CASSLRGLKGYTF.

The chain joins TRBV5-1 to TRBJ2-3, with D hard to call. This CDR3 has 14 amino acids. The germline CDR1 and CDR2 sequences are SGHRS and YFSETQ. Trimming removed 0 bases from V and 6 bases from J, with 11 bases in between. CDR3 bases: TGCGCCAGCAGCTTGGGTAATCAGAGGGATACGCAGTATTTT. Amino acid sequence: CASSLGNQRDTQYF.

This sequence joins TRBV5-6 and TRBJ1-2, with 7 nucleotides matching TRBD1. CDR1 is SGHDT and CDR2 is YYEEEE in the germline V gene. This CDR3 region has 13 residues. V was clipped by 4 bases and J by 8 bases; unmatched bases: 8. This CDR3 is CASSHTGDGGYTF. The CDR3 nucleotides read TGTGCCAGCAGCCACACAGGGGACGGGGGCTACACCTTC.

The genes are TRBV20-1 and TRBJ1-2, with 7 positions matching TRBD1. CDR3 length: 15 amino acids. Germline lookup yields CDR1 DFQATT and CDR2 SNEGSKA (reference sequence). V gave up 3 bases and J gave up 0 bases; unmatched junction bases: 7. CDR3 DNA: TGCAGTGCTAGTAGACAGGGAGATGCTAACTATGGCTACACCTTC. Protein product: CSASRQGDANYGYTF.

The genes are TRBV6-4 and TRBJ2-2; no clear D gene. CDR3 length equals 15 residues. Germline assignment: CDR1 MRHNA and CDR2 SNTAGT. The V gene lost 5 bases and the J gene lost 4 bases, with 14 bases spanning the gap. Written as DNA, the CDR3 is TGTGCCAGCAGTACGACTGGCGTAGCCACCGGGGAGCTGTTTTTT. This encodes CASSTTGVATGELFF.

J is TRBJ1-2 and V is TRBV30, with 9 bases matching TRBD1. The CDR3 extends over 14 amino acids. Germline assignment: CDR1 GTSNPN and CDR2 SVGIG (reference sequence). Losses at the gene ends were 3 bases for V and 6 bases for J; bases not matched to a gene: 8. This chain's CDR3 is CAWSPGQGSNGYTF. The CDR3 region has the DNA TGTGCCTGGAGCCCGGGACAGGGTTCAAATGGCTACACCTTC. Variable domain in full (rest from reference TRBV30 and TRBJ1-2): SQTIHQWPATLVQPVGSPLSLECTVEGTSNPNLYWYRQAAGRGLQLLFYSVGIGQISSEVPQNLSASRPQDRQFILSSKKLLLSDSGFYLCAWSPGQGSNGYTFGSGTRLTVV.

The gene calls are TRBV2 and TRBJ2-7; 10 nucleotides match TRBD2. From germline, CDR1 is SNHLY and CDR2 FYNNEI. The CDR3 has 12 residues. V lost 8 bases, J lost 6 bases, and 4 bases stayed unmatched. CDR3 protein: CASCSGGLEQYF. The CDR3 bases are TGTGCCAGCTGTAGCGGGGGGCTCGAGCAGTACTTC. The full variable domain, rest sourced from reference TRBV2 and TRBJ2-7, is EPEVTQTPSHQVTQMGQEVILRCVPISNHLYFYWYRQILGQKVEFLVSFYNNEISEKSEIFDDQFSVERPDGSNFTLKIRSTKLEDSAMYFCASCSGGLEQYFGPGTRLTVT.

This rearrangement joins TRBV7-9 to TRBJ1-4; TRBD1 matches 8 bases. The CDR3 runs 15 residues. CDR1 and CDR2 (germline): SEHNR, FQNEAQ (reference sequence). The J segment lost 7 bases and the V segment lost 3 bases, leaving 7 bases of the junction unmatched. The CDR3, as DNA: TGTGCCAGCAGCTTTTCAGGGGGCACGGGTGAAAAACTGTTTTTT. Translating gives CASSFSGGTGEKLFF.

CDR3 bases: TGTGCCAGCAGTGAGTACAGGGTCTATGGCTACACCTTC. This translates into CASSEYRVYGYTF. This rearrangement joins TRBV6-1 to TRBJ1-2; possibly TRBD1 for D (6 bases). Looked up from germline, CDR1 is MNHNS and CDR2 is SASEGT. The CDR3 runs 13 residues. The ends were cut back, 3 bases at V and 4 bases at J, with 9 bases in the middle.